Following are 26 T cell receptor beta chains from one sample sequenced in a study of metastatic and nonmetastatic thyroid tumors. TCRdb ran MiXCR on the PCR reads. The sample has 25,000 to 30,000 clones; around 15% are singletons. Thyroid surgery took place with no prior treatment in any patient. The sample was blood. All receptors come from a female donor with papillary thyroid cancer or a benign thyroid nodule (not recorded which). Some clones in this sample may be carry-over from other donors' samples.

This clone is medium-sized within its sample. This chain joins TRBV28 and TRBJ2-7; D gene uncertain. CDR1 and CDR2 from the germline V gene are MDHEN and SYDVKM. The CDR3 length is 14 residues. V lost 3 bases and J 2 bases, leaving 11 bases between the germline ends. The CDR3 reads CASSFVRFPYEQYF. The CDR3 DNA follows: TGTGCCAGCAGTTTCGTACGTTTCCCCTACGAGCAGTACTTC.

The chain links TRBV5-6 to TRBJ2-3, with 11 bases matching TRBD2. The CDR3 sequence is 16 residues long. V gave up 5 bases and J gave up 0 bases; unmatched junction bases: 5. Germline loops: CDR1 SGHDT, CDR2 YYEEEE. As DNA, the CDR3 is TGTGCCAGCAGTTGGATAGCGGGGGGGAGCACAGATACGCAGTATTTT. Amino acids: CASSWIAGGSTDTQYF.

This clone was detected a few times. V is TRBV12-3 or TRBV12-4 and J is TRBJ1-6; D may be TRBD1 (6 bases). Trimming left V 10 bases short and J 8 bases short, with 18 bases between. This CDR3 spans 14 amino acids. The CDR3 loop reads CAITDAGVHSPLHF. CDR3 in DNA: TGTGCCATCACCGATGCAGGGGTTCATTCACCCCTCCACTTT.

Worth noting for this clone: This may arise from a read error, as a much more abundant clone is one base away. V gene TRBV3-1 combines with J gene TRBJ2-3; D unresolved. The CDR3 sequence is 17 residues long. Germline values: CDR1 LGHDT, CDR2 YNNKEL (reference sequence). The germline V and J ends were trimmed by 0 bases and 7 bases, with 20 bases remaining between them. CDR3: CASSQDQSVLPLNTQYF. The CDR3 bases are TGTGCCAGCAGCCAAGATCAGTCAGTCCTGCCCCTGAATACGCAGTATTTT.

In its sample, this clone was seen once. Germline is not matched at one junction end, which may reflect a read error. The V call is TRBV20-1, the J call TRBJ1-2; no reliable D call. The CDR3 contains 11 residues. Germline V lookup: CDR1 DFQATT, CDR2 SNEGSKA (reference sequence). DNA for the CDR3: TGCAGTGCTAGCAAGAACTCTGGCTACACCTTC. Protein product: CSASKNSGYTF.

By sample fraction, this clone is medium-sized. This rearrangement joins TRBV28 to TRBJ2-2; 12 bases line up with TRBD2. This CDR3 has 17 amino acids. CDR1 is MDHEN and CDR2 is SYDVKM in the germline V gene. Trimming at V came to 0 bases and at J to 6 bases, leaving 5 bases not matched to a gene. CDR3 amino acids: CASSLWSLAGGPGELFF. The CDR3 DNA follows: TGTGCCAGCAGTTTATGGAGTCTAGCGGGAGGGCCCGGGGAGCTGTTTTTT.

The table lists this clone with a few counts. The chain carries TRBV10-2 and TRBJ1-3; possible D gene TRBD1, 5 bases. CDR1 is WSHSY and CDR2 is SAAADI in the germline V gene. The CDR3 totals 17 residues. Trimming removed 6 bases from V and 4 bases from J, with 22 bases in between. The CDR3 protein is CASRRDGSKVSGNTIYF. Written as DNA, the CDR3 is TGCGCCAGCAGAAGGGACGGGTCGAAGGTTTCCGGAAACACCATATATTTT.

This clone has at least ten counts. The J gene is TRBJ2-1, the V gene TRBV5-1, with TRBD1 matching 7 bases. This CDR3 comprises 15 residues. CDR1 is SGHRS and CDR2 is YFSETQ in the germline V gene. The V segment lost 4 bases and the J segment 1 base; nucleotides outside the gene matches: 5. The CDR3 DNA is TGCGCCAGCAGCCCGACGGACAGGTCCTACAATGAGCAGTTCTTC. Its protein product is CASSPTDRSYNEQFF.

There are many counts of this clone. A single base separates this from a much larger clone, so it may be a read error. The V and J genes are TRBV20-1 and TRBJ2-7; D may correspond to TRBD1 or TRBD2 (6 bases each). The CDR3 runs 12 residues. Germline values: CDR1 DFQATT, CDR2 SNEGSKA (reference sequence). The CDR3 DNA follows: TGCAGTGCTAACAGGGACTCCTACAAGCAGTACTTC. Protein: CSANRDSYKQYF.

The table lists this clone with a few counts. This chain joins TRBV11-1 and TRBJ1-6; 7 bases are a match to TRBD1. Germline trimming cut 5 bases from V and 7 bases from J; bases unmatched to any gene: 14. This CDR3 is built from 17 residues. Germline CDR1 reads SGHAT; CDR2 reads FQDESV (reference sequence). The CDR3 loop reads CASSKRDSVGSNSPLHF. The CDR3 DNA reads TGTGCCAGCAGCAAAAGGGACAGTGTTGGCTCCAATTCACCCCTCCACTTT.

This clone was observed a few times. This sequence may be a read error, since a much larger clone differs from it by one base. The chain links TRBV20-1 to TRBJ1-1; maybe TRBD1 (6 bases). The CDR3 totals 16 residues. In germline, CDR1 is DFQATT, CDR2 SNEGSKA (reference sequence). CDR3 amino acids: CSSRHGSLGGGTEAFF. CDR3 coding DNA: TGCAGTTCTAGGCACGGTTCTTTAGGGGGGGGGACTGAAGCTTTCTTT.

This clone was recorded many times. The genes are TRBV6-2 or TRBV6-3 and TRBJ1-5; 10 bases fit TRBD1. V was clipped by 5 bases and J by 0 bases; unmatched bases: 4. CDR1 and CDR2 (germline): MNHEY, SVGEGT. The CDR3 is 16 amino acids. The chain's CDR3 is CASSKDRGYSNQPQHF. For the CDR3, the DNA is TGTGCCAGCAGTAAGGACAGGGGGTATAGCAATCAGCCCCAGCATTTT.

In its sample, this clone was seen many times. A much larger clone differs from this one at a single base, so this may be a read error. The V and J genes are TRBV10-3 and TRBJ1-3; tentatively, D is TRBD1 (5 bases). The germline CDR1 and CDR2 sequences are ENHRY and SYGVKD. The germline V and J ends were trimmed by 10 bases and 2 bases, with 15 bases remaining between them. The CDR3 spans 14 residues. Here the CDR3 reads CATSEAGAGNTIYF. The CDR3 DNA is TGTGCCACCAGCGAGGCGGGGGCTGGAAACACCATATATTTT.

The chain combines TRBV20-1 with TRBJ2-1; no reliable D call. CDR1 and CDR2 (germline): DFQATT, SNEGSKA (reference sequence). The CDR3 has 15 residues. V lost 0 bases and J lost 7, with 16 bases in between. The CDR3 bases are TGCAGTGCTAGAGACCTCCAGGCACGGATAAATGAGCAGTTCTTC. Translated, it gives CSARDLQARINEQFF.

At least ten counts were recorded for this clone. This CDR3 is CASSWGAAGVEQYF. CDR3 coding DNA: TGCGCCAGCAGCTGGGGAGCAGCGGGAGTCGAGCAGTACTTC. The chain recombines TRBV5-1 with TRBJ2-7; 8 bases match TRBD2. Germline V gene sequence: CDR1 SGHRS, CDR2 YFSETQ. This CDR3 region has 14 residues. V dropped 3 bases and J dropped 6; count of bases not matched to a gene: 8.

In this sample, this clone turned up many times. V and J are TRBV27 and TRBJ2-1, with 9 bases lining up with TRBD2. The germline V gene encodes CDR1 MNHEY and CDR2 SMNVEV (reference sequence). V gave up 3 bases and J gave up 7 bases; unmatched junction bases: 13. The CDR3 extends over 17 amino acids. In nucleotides, the CDR3 is TGTGCCAGCAGTTTTATACCAGGAGCGGGGGGCAGGAATGAGCAGTTCTTC. Residues: CASSFIPGAGGRNEQFF.

This clone is medium-sized by share. V is TRBV12-3 or TRBV12-4 and J is TRBJ1-2, with D unclear. The CDR3 consists of 12 residues. Between the trimmed V and J ends, which lost 4 bases and 6 bases, there was a span of 9 bases. The CDR3 nucleotides are TGTGCCAGCAGTTCTTTCGGACATGGCTACACCTTC. Protein sequence: CASSSFGHGYTF.

This clone was observed a handful of times. V is TRBV19 and J is TRBJ2-1, with 8 nucleotides matching TRBD2. Germline trimming cut 4 bases from V and 2 bases from J; bases unmatched to any gene: 4. The CDR3 runs to 15 residues. The germline V gene has CDR1 LNHDA and CDR2 SQIVND (reference sequence). CDR3 loop: CASSNRGGPYNEQFF. The CDR3 DNA sequence: TGTGCCAGTAGTAATCGGGGGGGTCCCTACAATGAGCAGTTCTTC.

The table lists this clone with a few counts. The chain uses TRBV6-1 and TRBJ1-1; D is ambiguous. V was clipped by 5 bases and J by 4 bases, with 17 bases between them. Germline values: CDR1 MNHNS, CDR2 SASEGT. This CDR3 spans 15 amino acids. CDR3 region: CASSHGPGRGTEAFF. DNA for the CDR3: TGTGCCAGCAGTCATGGCCCCGGGAGAGGCACTGAAGCTTTCTTT.

This clone was detected many times. The chain links TRBV7-3 to TRBJ2-2; 8 bases are shared with TRBD1. The CDR3 runs to 14 residues. With V trimmed by 5 bases and J by 4 bases, 3 bases remained unmatched. Germline V gives CDR1 SGHTA, CDR2 FQGTGA. CDR3 loop: CASSKQGGTGELFF. CDR3 bases: TGTGCCAGCAGCAAACAGGGGGGCACCGGGGAGCTGTTTTTT.

The sample holds many counts of this clone. Other nucleotide sequences in the sample specify the same CDR3. V gene TRBV28 combines with J gene TRBJ2-1; D gene uncertain. Germline CDR1 and CDR2: MDHEN and SYDVKM. This CDR3 spans 14 amino acids. V lost 2 bases, J lost 11 bases, and 16 bases lay in between. The CDR3 is CASSLALSDPQQFF. The CDR3 coding sequence is TGTGCCAGCAGTTTAGCGCTCTCGGACCCACAGCAGTTCTTC.

This clone was seen many times. The V and J genes are TRBV2 and TRBJ2-5; a weak D match, TRBD2 (6 bases). Germline-derived CDR1 and CDR2 are SNHLY and FYNNEI. The CDR3 contains 13 residues. Trimming took off 3 bases at V and 4 bases at J, with 9 bases between the two ends. The CDR3 DNA reads as TGTGCCAGCAGTGAGTGGCGGGGAGAGACCCAGTACTTC. As protein: CASSEWRGETQYF. The whole variable domain, remainder taken from reference TRBV2 and TRBJ2-5, is EPEVTQTPSHQVTQMGQEVILRCVPISNHLYFYWYRQILGQKVEFLVSFYNNEISEKSEIFDDQFSVERPDGSNFTLKIRSTKLEDSAMYFCASSEWRGETQYFGPGTRLLVL.

This clone was seen ten or more times. The rearrangement uses TRBV28 and TRBJ2-5; weak D call: TRBD2 (6 bases). The V end lost 7 bases, the J end lost 1 base, and 13 bases lay between the germline ends. Germline V gene lookup returns CDR1 MDHEN and CDR2 SYDVKM. The CDR3 is made up of 14 amino acids. This chain's CDR3 is CASTPGTVQETQYF. In nucleotides, the CDR3 is TGTGCCAGCACCCCGGGGACTGTCCAAGAGACCCAGTACTTC.

This clone appeared a few times. The chain uses TRBV28 and TRBJ2-1; D may match TRBD1 or TRBD2 (5 bases each). V dropped 6 bases and J dropped 6 bases, with 15 bases sitting between them. Germline assignment: CDR1 MDHEN and CDR2 SYDVKM. CDR3 length equals 14 residues. The DNA of the CDR3 is TGTGCCAGCAGGTTACCGGGACCCTCCAATGAGCAGTTCTTC. Protein sequence: CASRLPGPSNEQFF.

Many counts were recorded for this clone. The chain links TRBV28 to TRBJ2-7; D unclear. V was shortened by 8 bases and J by 3 bases, with 11 bases between the two germline ends. The CDR3 sequence is 12 residues long. Germline CDR1 and CDR2: MDHEN and SYDVKM. DNA of the CDR3: TGTGCCAGCGGGTTACAGATCTACGAGCAGTACTTC. As protein: CASGLQIYEQYF.

At least ten counts were recorded for this clone. The chain employs TRBV5-6 and TRBJ1-6, with 9 bases matching TRBD1. Germline V gives CDR1 SGHDT, CDR2 YYEEEE. V was clipped by 6 bases and J by 8 bases; unmatched bases: 9. CDR3 length equals 15 residues. The CDR3 here is CASTDTGTGYSPLHF. DNA for the CDR3: TGTGCCAGCACAGACACCGGGACAGGGTATTCACCCCTCCACTTT.